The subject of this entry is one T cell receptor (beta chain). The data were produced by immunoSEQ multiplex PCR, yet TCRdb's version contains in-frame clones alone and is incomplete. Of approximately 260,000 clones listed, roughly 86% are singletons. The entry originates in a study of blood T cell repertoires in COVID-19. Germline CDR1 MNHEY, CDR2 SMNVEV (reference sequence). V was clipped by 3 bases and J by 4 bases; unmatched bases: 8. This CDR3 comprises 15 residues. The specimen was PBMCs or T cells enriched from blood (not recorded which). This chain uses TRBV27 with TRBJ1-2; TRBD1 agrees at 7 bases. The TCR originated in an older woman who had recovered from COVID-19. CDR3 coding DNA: TGTGCCAGCAGTTTTTCCGACAGGGTGGCCTATGGCTACACCTTC. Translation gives CASSFSDRVAYGYTF.